A single sample gave rise to the 23 T cell receptor beta chains below, sequenced in a study of identical twins. In TCRdb, the 5' RACE reads were re-called with MiXCR into one record per CDR3 protein. Of about 690,000 distinct CDR3 sequences in the sample, about 20% were seen once. The same specimen was also included in a second study, on T cells expressing NK-cell markers.

What was sequenced was PBMCs. These receptors were collected from a woman between 18 and 30 years old in good health.

In regard to this clonotype: Just one base apart from a much larger clone, this may be a read error. The chain is built from TRBV5-1 and TRBJ2-2, with D perhaps given as TRBD1 or TRBD2 (5 bases each). The CDR3 spans 15 residues. Germline assignment: CDR1 SGHRS and CDR2 YFSETQ. CDR3 region: CVSSFPGRNTGELFF. The CDR3 coding sequence is TGCGTCAGCAGCTTCCCGGGACGAAACACCGGGGAGCTGTTTTTT. The full variable domain, in which reference TRBV5-1 and TRBJ2-2 provide the parts outside the CDR3, is KAGVTQTPRYLIKTRGQQVTLSCSPISGHRSVSWYQQTPGQGLQFLFEYFSETQRNKGNFPGRFSGRQFSNSRSEMNVSTLELGDSALYLCVSSFPGRNTGELFFGEGSRLTVL.

V usage is TRBV10-3 and J usage is TRBJ2-7; 8 bases fit TRBD1. The CDR3 is 12 residues long. Germline V lookup: CDR1 ENHRY, CDR2 SYGVKD. The trim removed 10 bases at V and 5 bases at J, leaving 7 bases unmatched. The CDR3 DNA is TGTGCCACCAGGGACAGGTCCCACGAGCAGTACTTC. Protein: CATRDRSHEQYF.

This chain joins TRBV7-9 and TRBJ2-7; D unclear. CDR3 size: 12 residues. Germline loops: CDR1 SEHNR, CDR2 FQNEAQ (reference sequence). The ends were cut back, 5 bases at V and 4 bases at J, with 9 bases in the middle. CDR3 region: CASSPHGYEQYF. In nucleotides, the CDR3 is TGTGCCAGCAGCCCTCACGGTTACGAGCAGTACTTC.

V usage is TRBV20-1 and J usage is TRBJ1-1, with D possibly matching TRBD1 (5 bases). Germline values: CDR1 DFQATT, CDR2 SNEGSKA (reference sequence). Trimming took 3 bases from V and 5 from J, leaving 13 bases between them. This CDR3 contains 13 residues. The DNA of the CDR3 is TGCAGTGCTAGGCAGGGAGTTTGGACTGAAGCTTTCTTT. Residues: CSARQGVWTEAFF.

The chain employs TRBV9 and TRBJ2-1, with 9 nucleotides matching TRBD2. Germline V gives CDR1 SGDLS, CDR2 YYNGEE. The CDR3 is 18 residues long. V shed 3 bases and J 0 bases; nucleotides not matched to a gene: 10. CDR3 loop: CASSAPRAGGSSYNEQFF. In DNA, the CDR3 is TGTGCCAGCAGCGCCCCGCGGGCGGGGGGGAGCTCCTACAATGAGCAGTTCTTC. Variable domain in full (rest from reference TRBV9 and TRBJ2-1): DSGVTQTPKHLITATGQRVTLRCSPRSGDLSVYWYQQSLDQGLQFLIQYYNGEERAKGNILERFSAQQFPDLHSELNLSSLELGDSALYFCASSAPRAGGSSYNEQFFGPGTRLTVL.

This clonotype was counted at least ten times. This chain links TRBV20-1 with TRBJ2-1, with unresolved D. In germline, CDR1 is DFQATT, CDR2 SNEGSKA (reference sequence). The CDR3 length is 14 residues. V was pared by 0 bases and J by 4 bases, with 10 bases between. Written as DNA, the CDR3 is TGCAGTGCTAGAGAAGTTGGTGGATACAATGAGCAGTTCTTC. Its translation: CSAREVGGYNEQFF.

The table lists this clonotype with many counts. The chain uses TRBV10-3 and TRBJ2-5; 8 nucleotides line up with TRBD2. The CDR3 consists of 15 residues. The ends lost 4 bases at V and 5 bases at J; junction bases unmatched: 9. CDR1 is ENHRY and CDR2 is SYGVKD in the germline V gene. DNA of the CDR3: TGTGCCATCAGTGCGGTAGCGGGGCTGGTGGAGACCCAGTACTTC. This gives the protein CAISAVAGLVETQYF.

The genes are TRBV20-1 and TRBJ2-3; 10 nucleotides align to TRBD2. Germline loops: CDR1 DFQATT, CDR2 SNEGSKA (reference sequence). The V gene end was trimmed by 6 bases and the J gene end by 5 bases; junction bases not matched to a gene: 11. This CDR3 has 15 residues. The CDR3 DNA sequence: TGCAGTGCCATCCGGCAGCGGGGGGGCAAAGATACGCAGTATTTT. It encodes CSAIRQRGGKDTQYF.

This clonotype was counted ten times or more. The V gene is TRBV5-1, the J gene TRBJ2-3, with 7 bases lining up with TRBD2. V shed 7 bases and J 2 bases; nucleotides not matched to a gene: 16. The CDR3 runs to 17 residues. Germline lookup yields CDR1 SGHRS and CDR2 YFSETQ. DNA for the CDR3: TGCGCCAGCCGACGCCTTTTAGCGGGCGGTTTCACAGATACGCAGTATTTT. It encodes CASRRLLAGGFTDTQYF.

The CDR3 DNA follows: TGTGCCAGCAGCTCGAGCGTGTGGATCTCCTACGAGCAGTACTTC. It specifies CASSSSVWISYEQYF. The chain joins TRBV7-9 to TRBJ2-7; D is ambiguous. Germline V gene data show CDR1 as SEHNR and CDR2 as FQNEAQ (reference sequence). V was trimmed by 4 bases and J by 0 bases, leaving 13 bases between them. The CDR3 contains 15 residues.

With respect to this clonotype: This may arise from a read error, as a much more abundant clone is one base away. J is TRBJ2-1 and V is TRBV19; 12 bases line up with TRBD2. The germline V gene has CDR1 LNHDA and CDR2 SQIVND (reference sequence). The V segment lost 1 base and the J segment 6 bases; nucleotides outside the gene matches: 1. The CDR3 has 15 residues. CDR3 DNA: TGTGCCAGTAGTATAGGGACTAGCGGGACCAATGAGCAGTTCTTC. The encoded protein is CASSIGTSGTNEQFF.

The chain uses TRBV27 and TRBJ2-1; 11 bases are shared with TRBD2. Germline V gene lookup returns CDR1 MNHEY and CDR2 SMNVEV (reference sequence). V was clipped by 11 bases and J by 6 bases; unmatched bases: 9. This CDR3 is 14 amino acids long. The CDR3 region has the DNA TGTGCCTCAAGAACTAGCGGGAGAACCAATGAGCAGTTCTTC. Translated, it gives CASRTSGRTNEQFF.

To note about this clonotype: A much larger clonotype is one base distant, so this may be a read error. The chain recombines TRBV20-1 with TRBJ2-1; 12 nucleotides match TRBD2. CDR1 and CDR2 (germline): DFQATT, SNEGSKA (reference sequence). The CDR3 has 14 residues. Trimming removed 5 bases from V and 2 bases from J; junction bases left unmatched: 1. The CDR3: CSAASGRAYNEQFF. CDR3 sequence (DNA): TGCAGTGCTGCTAGCGGGAGGGCCTACAATGAGCAGTTCTTC.

This clonotype turned up a few times. The chain couples TRBV6-1 to TRBJ1-2, with TRBD1 identical over 8 bases. The CDR3 consists of 13 residues. J gave up 6 bases and V 7 bases, and 7 bases lay outside the gene matches. Looked up from germline, CDR1 is MNHNS and CDR2 is SASEGT. The CDR3 DNA reads TGTGCCAGCATTCATAGGACAGGGCATGGCTACACCTTC. It is translated as CASIHRTGHGYTF.

CDR3 sequence (DNA): TGTGCCAGCTCACCACCGGGGGGGCACCAAGAGACCCAGTACTTC. Encoded protein: CASSPPGGHQETQYF. V and J are TRBV18 and TRBJ2-5; D is possibly TRBD2 (7 bases). The V end was cut by 0 bases, the J end by 0 bases, with 8 bases between. The CDR3 loop spans 15 amino acids. Germline V CDR1 and CDR2: KGHSH, LQKENI.

The gene calls are TRBV3-1 and TRBJ2-7; no clear D gene. The V end lost 1 base, the J end lost 3 bases, and 7 bases lay between the germline ends. Per germline, CDR1 LGHDT and CDR2 YNNKEL (reference sequence). This CDR3 is built from 13 residues. In nucleotides, the CDR3 is TGTGCCAGCAGCCAAGCTAGTATCTACGAGCAGTACTTC. Amino acids: CASSQASIYEQYF.

This chain connects TRBV20-1 to TRBJ1-5, with a weak D call TRBD1 (5 bases). V lost 2 bases, J lost 2 bases, and 13 bases lay in between. CDR1 and CDR2 (germline): DFQATT, SNEGSKA (reference sequence). The CDR3 sequence is 15 residues long. CDR3 sequence: CSARIQGWGNQPQHF. The CDR3 nucleotides read TGCAGTGCTAGAATCCAGGGTTGGGGCAATCAGCCCCAGCATTTT.

This rearrangement joins TRBV25-1 to TRBJ2-5, with TRBD2 identical over 8 bases. V was clipped by 5 bases and J by 4 bases; unmatched bases: 6. Germline lookup yields CDR1 MGHDK and CDR2 SYGVNS. The CDR3 spans 14 residues. CDR3 in amino acids: CASSRSGGGETQYF. The CDR3 nucleotides read TGTGCCAGCAGTAGGAGCGGGGGAGGAGAGACCCAGTACTTC.

This clonotype occurred a few times. This chain uses TRBV5-1 with TRBJ2-3; 7 bases line up with TRBD1. The CDR3 has 14 residues. V dropped 4 bases and J dropped 6; count of bases not matched to a gene: 8. Per germline, CDR1 SGHRS and CDR2 YFSETQ. CDR3 region: CASSPGTDTDTQYF. The CDR3, as DNA: TGCGCCAGCAGCCCCGGGACAGATACGGATACGCAGTATTTT.

In its sample, this clonotype was seen many times. V gene TRBV7-2 combines with J gene TRBJ2-7; TRBD2 agrees at 7 bases. With 0 bases clipped from V and 3 bases from J, the junction kept 8 bases outside the gene matches. CDR1 is SGHTA and CDR2 is FQGNSA in the germline V gene. This CDR3 is 16 amino acids long. The CDR3, as DNA: TGTGCCAGCAGCTTAGCTGGGTCTAGCGGTGGCTACGAGCAGTACTTC. This sequence encodes CASSLAGSSGGYEQYF.

The rearrangement joins TRBV6-1 to TRBJ2-2; 7 bases match TRBD1. Germline CDR1 reads MNHNS; CDR2 reads SASEGT. The V gene end was trimmed by 5 bases and the J gene end by 6 bases; junction bases not matched to a gene: 9. This CDR3 is 15 amino acids long. CDR3 residues: CASSRTGLNAGELFF. DNA of the CDR3: TGTGCCAGCAGTAGGACAGGCCTAAACGCCGGGGAGCTGTTTTTT.

The genes are TRBV9 and TRBJ2-5; no reliable D call. Germline CDR1 SGDLS, CDR2 YYNGEE. V was clipped by 4 bases and J by 0 bases, with 13 bases between them. The CDR3 spans 15 residues. The CDR3 region has the DNA TGTGCCAGCAGCCGAGCTAAGGAGTACCAAGAGACCCAGTACTTC. Encoded protein: CASSRAKEYQETQYF.

Ten or more counts support this clonotype. V and J are TRBV29-1 and TRBJ1-1, with D tentatively TRBD1 (5 bases). In germline, CDR1 is SQVTM, CDR2 ANQGSEA. Trimming stripped 6 bases from V and 3 bases from J, with 8 bases between. The CDR3 extends over 11 amino acids. CDR3 amino acids: CSVEQDTEAFF. The CDR3 DNA follows: TGCAGCGTAGAACAGGACACTGAAGCTTTCTTT.